This TCR beta chain is drawn from a study of blood T cell repertoires in COVID-19. About the research overall: Samples taken during acute and convalescent COVID-19 were collected in the United States, Italy and Spain. T cells, B-cell-depleted T cells, or PBMCs provided the cDNA or gDNA that served as material.

Here immunoSEQ multiplex PCR was the method, and the copy in TCRdb shows in-frame clones only, minus some. This table holds about 120,000 clones, 79% found once. The ends were cut back, 0 bases at V and 0 bases at J, with 7 bases in the middle. The CDR3 covers 16 residues. Per germline, CDR1 SGHRS and CDR2 YFSETQ. This TCR came from a man in his forties or fifties with active or convalescent COVID-19. Sequencing was performed on peripheral blood. V gene TRBV5-1 combines with J gene TRBJ2-6; no clear D gene. The CDR3 DNA follows: TGCGCCAGCAGCTTGGGCACTATCTCTGGGGCCAACGTCCTGACTTTC. This translates into CASSLGTISGANVLTF.